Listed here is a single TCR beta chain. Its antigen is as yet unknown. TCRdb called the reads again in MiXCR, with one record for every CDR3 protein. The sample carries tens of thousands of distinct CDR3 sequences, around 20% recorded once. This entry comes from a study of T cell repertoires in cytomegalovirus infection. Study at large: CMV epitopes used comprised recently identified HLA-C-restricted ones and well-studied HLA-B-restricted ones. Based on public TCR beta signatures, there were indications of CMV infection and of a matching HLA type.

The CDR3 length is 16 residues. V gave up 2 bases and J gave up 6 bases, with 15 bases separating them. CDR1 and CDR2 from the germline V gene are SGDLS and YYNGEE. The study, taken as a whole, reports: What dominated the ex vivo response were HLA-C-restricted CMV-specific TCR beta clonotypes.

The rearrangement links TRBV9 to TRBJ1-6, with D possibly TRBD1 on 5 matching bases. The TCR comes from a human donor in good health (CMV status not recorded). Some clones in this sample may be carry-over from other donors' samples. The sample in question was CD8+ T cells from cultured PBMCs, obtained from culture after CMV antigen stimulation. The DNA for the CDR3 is TGTGCCAGCAGCGTGGGGGGATCTGGTCGTAATTCACCCCTCCACTTT. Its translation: CASSVGGSGRNSPLHF.